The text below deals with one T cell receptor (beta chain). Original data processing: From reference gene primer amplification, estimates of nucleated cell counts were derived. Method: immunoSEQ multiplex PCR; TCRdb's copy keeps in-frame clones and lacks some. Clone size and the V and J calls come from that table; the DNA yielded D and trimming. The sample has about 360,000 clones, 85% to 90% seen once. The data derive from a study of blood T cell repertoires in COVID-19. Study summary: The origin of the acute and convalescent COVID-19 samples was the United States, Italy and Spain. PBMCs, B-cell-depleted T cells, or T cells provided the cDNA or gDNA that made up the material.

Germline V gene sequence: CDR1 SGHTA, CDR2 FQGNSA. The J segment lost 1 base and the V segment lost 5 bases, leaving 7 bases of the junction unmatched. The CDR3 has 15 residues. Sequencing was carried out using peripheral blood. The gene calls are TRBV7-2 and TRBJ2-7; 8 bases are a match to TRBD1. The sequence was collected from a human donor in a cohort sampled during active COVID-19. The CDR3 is CASSQGAQTSYEQYF. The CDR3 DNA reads TGTGCCAGCAGCCAGGGGGCGCAGACATCCTACGAGCAGTACTTC.